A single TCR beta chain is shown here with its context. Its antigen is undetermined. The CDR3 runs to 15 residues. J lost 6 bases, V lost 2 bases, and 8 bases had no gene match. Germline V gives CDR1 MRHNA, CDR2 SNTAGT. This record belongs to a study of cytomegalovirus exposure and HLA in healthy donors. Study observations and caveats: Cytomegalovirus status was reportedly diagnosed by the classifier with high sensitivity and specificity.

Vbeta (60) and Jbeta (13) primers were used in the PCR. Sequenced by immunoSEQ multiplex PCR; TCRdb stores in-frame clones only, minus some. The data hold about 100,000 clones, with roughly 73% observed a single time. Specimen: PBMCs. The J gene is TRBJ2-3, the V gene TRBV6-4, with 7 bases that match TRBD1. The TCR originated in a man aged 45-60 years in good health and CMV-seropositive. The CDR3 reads CASSDPTGSGDTQYF. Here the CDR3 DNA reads TGTGCCAGCAGTGACCCGACAGGGAGTGGCGATACGCAGTATTTT.